The 30 T cell receptor beta chains given below trace back to one sample, sequenced in a study of blood T cell repertoires in COVID-19 (dated by TCRdb to the early 2020s). Preparation of the library involved the immunoSEQ multiplex PCR assay. TCRdb retrieved this table from immuneACCESS and kept in-frame rearrangements only. Not all clones are present; in checked studies, unresolved V genes account for under half, and no reason is known for the remainder. The sample table records roughly 200,000 clones; roughly 80% of these occur just once. The top ten clonotypes cover roughly 7.9% of the sample. The sample taken for sequencing was peripheral blood. These receptors were taken from a woman older than 75 with acute or convalescent COVID-19.

CDR3 bases: TGTGCCTGGAGTGTACGGTCGTGGCGGGAGGGGGCAGATACGCAGTATTTT. Protein sequence: CAWSVRSWREGADTQYF. The chain has TRBV30 and TRBJ2-3; 9 bases map to TRBD2. The CDR3 loop spans 17 amino acids. Germline V lookup: CDR1 GTSNPN, CDR2 SVGIG (reference sequence). Losses at the gene ends were 0 bases for V and 4 bases for J; bases not matched to a gene: 11.

CDR3 sequence: CASRGGQGDNSPLHF. Written as DNA, the CDR3 is TGTGCCAGCAGGGGTGGACAGGGGGATAATTCACCCCTCCACTTT. This chain links TRBV6-6 with TRBJ1-6; TRBD1 matches 10 bases. With 6 bases clipped from V and 5 bases from J, the junction kept 4 bases outside the gene matches. This CDR3 has 15 residues. The germline V gene has CDR1 MNHNY and CDR2 SVGAGI (reference sequence).

This sequence joins TRBV6-5 and TRBJ2-5, with D possibly being TRBD1 (7 bases). V lost 6 bases and J lost 5, with 19 bases in between. CDR1 MNHEY and CDR2 SVGAGI come from the germline V gene. CDR3 length: 15 amino acids. The CDR3 nucleotides read TGTGCCAGCAGCGCGGGACAGCCGAGGGGGGAGACCCAGTACTTC. Its translation: CASSAGQPRGETQYF.

This clone was seen repeatedly, ten times or more. This chain's CDR3 is CASSQVGTGGEKLFF. DNA for the CDR3: TGCGCCAGCAGCCAAGTCGGGACAGGGGGAGAAAAACTGTTTTTT. The J gene is TRBJ1-4, the V gene TRBV4-1; TRBD1 matches 11 bases. CDR1 is MGHRA, CDR2 YSYEKL, per germline. This CDR3 has 15 residues. J lost 8 bases, V lost 1 base, and 3 bases had no gene match.

The rearrangement links TRBV24-1 to TRBJ1-5; D is perhaps TRBD1 (6 bases). Germline CDR1 and CDR2: KGHDR and SFDVKD. V was trimmed by 4 bases and J by 0 bases, leaving 12 bases between them. The CDR3 length is 16 residues. DNA for the CDR3: TGTGCCACCAGTGAGAACGGACAGCTTAGCAATCAGCCCCAGCATTTT. This codes for CATSENGQLSNQPQHF.

The chain links TRBV19 to TRBJ1-5; no clear D gene. Germline V gene lookup returns CDR1 LNHDA and CDR2 SQIVND (reference sequence). The CDR3 covers 13 residues. Trimming removed 3 bases at V and 3 bases at J, with 6 bases between. Here the CDR3 DNA reads TGTGCCAGTAGTATGTTGGCCAATCAGCCCCAGCATTTT. Translated, it gives CASSMLANQPQHF. The variable domain in full, with the rest retrieved from reference TRBV19 and TRBJ1-5, is DGGITQSPKYLFRKEGQNVTLSCEQNLNHDAMYWYRQDPGQGLRLIYYSQIVNDFQKGDIAEGYSVSREKKESFPLTVTSAQKNPTAFYLCASSMLANQPQHFGDGTRLSIL.

In this sample, this clone turned up once. The chain recombines TRBV19 with TRBJ1-5; no clear D. This CDR3 has 16 residues. V dropped 3 bases and J dropped 2 bases, with 14 bases sitting between them. Per germline, CDR1 LNHDA and CDR2 SQIVND (reference sequence). The CDR3 DNA follows: TGTGCCAGTAGTATGTCCGGGTTGTTGGGCAATCAGCCCCAGCATTTT. Amino acid sequence: CASSMSGLLGNQPQHF.

This chain links TRBV19 with TRBJ1-5; the D gene is possibly TRBD1 (5 bases). The CDR3 is 15 residues long. Trimming left V 4 bases short and J 0 bases short, with 10 bases between. CDR1 and CDR2 (germline): LNHDA, SQIVND (reference sequence). CDR3 sequence reads: CASSRRGNSNQPQHF. CDR3 DNA: TGTGCCAGTAGTAGAAGGGGAAATAGCAATCAGCCCCAGCATTTT.

The chain combines TRBV9 with TRBJ2-2; 11 bases align to TRBD2. J gave up 6 bases and V 0 bases, and 7 bases lay outside the gene matches. CDR3 length equals 17 residues. The germline V gene has CDR1 SGDLS and CDR2 YYNGEE. DNA for the CDR3: TGTGCCAGCAGCGTAGCTCAGACTAGCGGGATGGCCGGGGAGCTGTTTTTT. This encodes CASSVAQTSGMAGELFF.

This clone has just a few counts. V usage is TRBV4-2 and J usage is TRBJ1-4, with a possible D match to TRBD1 (5 bases). The CDR3 runs to 15 residues. The ends were cut back, 4 bases at V and 5 bases at J, with 14 bases in the middle. In germline, CDR1 is LGHNA, CDR2 YNFKEQ. The CDR3 loop reads CASSPALGQNEKLFF. The CDR3 coding sequence is TGTGCCAGCAGCCCTGCCCTGGGGCAGAATGAAAAACTGTTTTTT.

This chain uses TRBV6-2 or TRBV6-3 with TRBJ1-5; D is ambiguous. V was shortened by 0 bases and J by 6 bases, with 12 bases between the two germline ends. Germline CDR1 is MNHEY and CDR2 is SVGEGT. CDR3 length: 15 residues. The CDR3 nucleotides are TGTGCCAGCAGTTACTCAGGGAACGAGGGTCAGCCCCAGCATTTT. Its translation: CASSYSGNEGQPQHF.

The rearrangement joins TRBV11-2 to TRBJ2-7; TRBD1 agrees at 7 bases. Unmatched junction bases numbered 8, after V lost 2 bases and J lost 4 bases. The CDR3 runs to 15 residues. Looked up from germline, CDR1 is SGHAT and CDR2 is FQNNGV. CDR3 in amino acids: CASSLTDRVGYEQYF. CDR3 DNA sequence: TGTGCCAGCAGCTTAACTGACAGGGTTGGGTACGAGCAGTACTTC.

The V call is TRBV5-4, the J call TRBJ2-4, with 9 bases that match TRBD2. This CDR3 has 16 amino acids. The germline V gene has CDR1 SGHNT and CDR2 YYREEE (reference sequence). V trimming: 5 bases; J trimming: 3 bases; junction bases outside the gene matches: 9. The CDR3 here is CASSLIAGDIKNIQYF. The DNA of the CDR3 is TGTGCCAGCAGTCTTATAGCGGGAGATATCAAAAACATTCAGTACTTC.

This clone was seen a handful of times. The CDR3 sequence: CASSLPGQTTNYGYTF. In DNA form, the CDR3 reads TGTGCCAGCAGCTTACCGGGACAGACCACTAACTATGGCTACACCTTC. This rearrangement joins TRBV5-4 to TRBJ1-2; 7 bases line up with TRBD1. Germline CDR1 reads SGHNT; CDR2 reads YYREEE (reference sequence). This CDR3 spans 16 amino acids. The ends lost 2 bases at V and 0 bases at J; junction bases unmatched: 7.

The chain couples TRBV2 to TRBJ2-3; D is possibly TRBD1 (5 bases). Deletions cut 4 bases from V and 3 bases from J, with 14 bases between. The length of the CDR3 is 15 residues. Germline values: CDR1 SNHLY, CDR2 FYNNEI. Written as DNA, the CDR3 is TGTGCCAGCAGTGTTCAGGGCGTTTTGACAGATACGCAGTATTTT. This translates into CASSVQGVLTDTQYF.

V and J are TRBV7-9 and TRBJ1-5, with D hard to call. The V gene lost 3 bases and the J gene lost 3 bases, with 15 bases spanning the gap. The CDR3 contains 16 residues. Per the germline V gene, CDR1 is SEHNR and CDR2 is FQNEAQ (reference sequence). CDR3 DNA: TGTGCCAGCAGCTTGACGGGGATCGGGAACAATCAGCCCCAGCATTTT. Translated: CASSLTGIGNNQPQHF.

The CDR3 reads CASSSTGTSYGNEQFF. In nucleotides, the CDR3 is TGCGCCAGCAGCTCTACCGGGACTAGTTATGGCAATGAGCAGTTCTTC. V is TRBV5-1 and J is TRBJ2-1; the match to TRBD2 covers 8 bases. V was pared by 3 bases and J by 6 bases, with 11 bases of the junction left unmatched. This CDR3 is built from 16 residues. The germline CDR1 and CDR2 sequences are SGHRS and YFSETQ.

The chain recombines TRBV16 with TRBJ1-2; 7 bases fit TRBD1. CDR1 and CDR2 from the germline V gene are KGHSY and FQNENV. CDR3 length: 13 amino acids. J was trimmed by 14 bases and V by 0 bases; bases with no gene match: 9. Written as DNA, the CDR3 is TGTGCCAGCAGCCAATCGATGGGACAGCCTACAACCTTC. Residues: CASSQSMGQPTTF. The full variable domain, in which reference TRBV16 and TRBJ1-2 provide the parts outside the CDR3, is GEEVAQTPKHLVRGEGQKAKLYCAPIKGHSYVFWYQQVLKNEFKFLISFQNENVFDETGMPKERFSAKCLPNSPCSLEIQATKLEDSAVYFCASSQSMGQPTTFGSGTRLTVV.

This clone was recorded a few times. J is TRBJ1-2 and V is TRBV5-8; D remains ambiguous. The germline gives CDR1 SGHTS, CDR2 YDEGEE. Trimming removed 2 bases from V and 7 bases from J, with 18 bases in between. The CDR3 contains 15 residues. The CDR3 DNA reads as TGTGCCAGCAGCTTCCCGGTCCCTTCTATTGCTGGCTACACCTTC. This codes for CASSFPVPSIAGYTF.

This clone came up a few times. In DNA, the CDR3 is TGTGCCTGGAGTACACTCATTGAGGACAGTAATGAAAAACTGTTTTTT. Protein product: CAWSTLIEDSNEKLFF. The chain combines TRBV30 with TRBJ1-4; the D gene is possibly TRBD1 (6 bases). V dropped 2 bases and J dropped 4 bases, with 17 bases sitting between them. CDR1 is GTSNPN, CDR2 SVGIG, per germline (reference sequence). This CDR3 is built from 16 residues.

The chain employs TRBV6-5 and TRBJ1-3; 9 nucleotides match TRBD1. Losses at the gene ends were 6 bases for V and 3 bases for J; bases not matched to a gene: 6. There are 15 residues in the CDR3. Germline V gives CDR1 MNHEY, CDR2 SVGAGI. CDR3 sequence (DNA): TGTGCCAGCAGACCTGGGACAGGGTATGGAAACACCATATATTTT. It yields the protein CASRPGTGYGNTIYF.

The rearrangement joins TRBV6-5 to TRBJ1-1; D remains unclear. The CDR3 spans 12 residues. The germline gives CDR1 MNHEY, CDR2 SVGAGI. Trimming cost V 7 bases and J 6 bases, with 12 bases left between them. CDR3: CASNRGTAEAFF. In DNA, the CDR3 is TGTGCCAGCAATCGCGGCACGGCTGAAGCTTTCTTT.

The gene calls are TRBV27 and TRBJ2-7; TRBD1 matches 9 bases. The CDR3 contains 14 residues. The germline gives CDR1 MNHEY, CDR2 SMNVEV (reference sequence). Germline trimming cut 6 bases from V and 5 bases from J; bases unmatched to any gene: 8. The CDR3 sequence is CASSRGQGYHEQYF. Here the CDR3 DNA reads TGTGCCAGCAGCCGTGGACAGGGGTACCACGAGCAGTACTTC.

The chain employs TRBV3-1 (or the pseudogene TRBV3-2) and TRBJ1-1; 8 bases are shared with TRBD1. CDR3 length: 14 amino acids. The germline V gene encodes CDR1 LGHDT and CDR2 YNNKEL (reference sequence). V lost 2 bases and J lost 3; bases outside the gene matches: 2. As DNA, the CDR3 is TGTGCCAGCAGCCAATTACAGGGGGACACTGAAGCTTTCTTT. As protein: CASSQLQGDTEAFF.

This CDR3 reads CASSLYDTPILSPLHF. The CDR3 coding sequence is TGTGCCAGCAGTTTATACGACACCCCTATTCTTTCACCCCTCCACTTT. The chain recombines TRBV27 with TRBJ1-6; D is undetermined. There are 16 residues in the CDR3. Germline assignment: CDR1 MNHEY and CDR2 SMNVEV (reference sequence). The V end lost 1 base, the J end lost 9 bases, and 16 bases lay between the germline ends.

V and J are TRBV19 and TRBJ2-2; 14 bases line up with TRBD2. V was clipped by 3 bases and J by 6 bases; unmatched bases: 3. Germline assignment: CDR1 LNHDA and CDR2 SQIVND (reference sequence). CDR3 length: 16 residues. The CDR3 coding sequence is TGTGCCAGTAGTATGGGACTAGCGGGAGTTGCCGGGGAGCTGTTTTTT. Residues: CASSMGLAGVAGELFF. Full variable domain (rest looked up from reference TRBV19 and TRBJ2-2): DGGITQSPKYLFRKEGQNVTLSCEQNLNHDAMYWYRQDPGQGLRLIYYSQIVNDFQKGDIAEGYSVSREKKESFPLTVTSAQKNPTAFYLCASSMGLAGVAGELFFGEGSRLTVL.

The chain carries TRBV2 and TRBJ1-4, with 7 positions matching TRBD1. The CDR3 has 15 amino acids. The germline V gene has CDR1 SNHLY and CDR2 FYNNEI. With V trimmed by 6 bases and J by 8 bases, 12 bases remained unmatched. The CDR3 spells CASRVTDREGEKLFF. DNA of the CDR3: TGTGCCAGCAGGGTTACTGACAGGGAAGGCGAAAAACTGTTTTTT.

This clone was observed a few times. This rearrangement joins TRBV6-1 to TRBJ2-2, with D perhaps matching TRBD2 (5 bases). The CDR3 has 15 residues. V lost 3 bases to trimming and J lost 5 bases, with 13 bases between them. Germline V gene data show CDR1 as MNHNS and CDR2 as SASEGT. The CDR3 nucleotides read TGTGCCAGCAGTGAGGTGGCTAGCTCGACCGGGGAGCTGTTTTTT. Protein: CASSEVASSTGELFF.

The chain is built from TRBV6-5 and TRBJ1-2; 7 bases are a match to TRBD1. In germline, CDR1 is MNHEY, CDR2 SVGAGI. J gave up 4 bases and V 7 bases, and 6 bases lay outside the gene matches. The CDR3 loop spans 13 amino acids. Here the CDR3 DNA reads TGTGCCAGCATTATCGCAGGGGGCTATGGCTACACCTTC. This sequence encodes CASIIAGGYGYTF.

The chain couples TRBV19 to TRBJ1-6; 8 positions agree with TRBD1. The V segment lost 9 bases and the J segment 7 bases; nucleotides outside the gene matches: 11. Germline CDR1 and CDR2: LNHDA and SQIVND (reference sequence). The CDR3 has 15 residues. CDR3 in amino acids: CASDHRTGRNSPLHF. For the CDR3, the DNA is TGTGCCAGCGATCACCGGACAGGGCGCAATTCACCCCTCCACTTT.